This entry lists 29 T cell receptor beta chains sequenced from one sample in a study of T cell repertoires in cytomegalovirus infection. TCRdb called the reads again in MiXCR, with one record for every CDR3 protein. The table has 250,000 or so distinct CDR3 sequences, 17% seen once; the top ten hold about half. Input material: CD8+ T cells from PBMCs. The receptor source for this set is a human donor in good health (CMV status not recorded). Some clones in this sample may be carry-over from other donors' samples.

V usage is TRBV5-1 and J usage is TRBJ2-3, with 8 bases fitting TRBD1. The CDR3 runs to 16 residues. V was pared by 1 base and J by 0 bases, with 4 bases of the junction left unmatched. Germline V lookup: CDR1 SGHRS, CDR2 YFSETQ. CDR3 region: CASSLTTGESTDTQYF. The CDR3 region has the DNA TGCGCCAGCAGCTTGACGACAGGGGAAAGCACAGATACGCAGTATTTT. Complete variable domain (other parts from reference TRBV5-1 and TRBJ2-3): KAGVTQTPRYLIKTRGQQVTLSCSPISGHRSVSWYQQTPGQGLQFLFEYFSETQRNKGNFPGRFSGRQFSNSRSEMNVSTLELGDSALYLCASSLTTGESTDTQYFGPGTRLTVL.

The chain has TRBV3-1 and TRBJ2-5, with D possibly called TRBD1 or TRBD2 (5 bases each). This CDR3 comprises 14 residues. Between the trimmed V and J ends, which lost 1 base and 5 bases, there was a span of 11 bases. Germline V gene sequence: CDR1 LGHDT, CDR2 YNNKEL (reference sequence). The CDR3 nucleotides are TGTGCCAGCAGCCAAGGGGGGTGGACGGAGACCCAGTACTTC. This gives the protein CASSQGGWTETQYF.

This clonotype was picked up many times. The rearrangement joins TRBV7-9 to TRBJ1-2; 8 positions match TRBD1. The CDR3 runs to 15 residues. Germline V gene lookup returns CDR1 SEHNR and CDR2 FQNEAQ (reference sequence). The J segment lost 4 bases and the V segment lost 3 bases, leaving 7 bases of the junction unmatched. The CDR3 region is CASSFPTGGVYGYTF. DNA of the CDR3: TGTGCCAGCAGCTTTCCCACAGGGGGGGTCTATGGCTACACCTTC.

In this sample, this clonotype turned up many times. The chain joins TRBV7-8 to TRBJ2-7; D remains ambiguous. Germline values: CDR1 SGHVS, CDR2 FQNEAQ. V was trimmed by 1 base and J by 5 bases, leaving 9 bases between them. This CDR3 has 13 residues. The CDR3 loop reads CASSLDWGNEQYF. The CDR3 DNA sequence: TGTGCCAGCAGCTTAGATTGGGGAAACGAGCAGTACTTC.

This clonotype was counted ten times or more. The chain carries TRBV4-1 and TRBJ2-1; the D gene is possibly TRBD1 (7 bases). From germline, CDR1 is MGHRA and CDR2 YSYEKL. The CDR3 runs to 15 residues. V shed 5 bases and J shed 7 bases, with 18 bases lying between them. The CDR3 spells CASSKSQGGLNEQFF. The CDR3 DNA reads TGCGCCAGCAGCAAAAGTCAGGGGGGCCTAAATGAGCAGTTCTTC.

This chain joins TRBV10-3 and TRBJ1-5, with D perhaps TRBD1 (5 bases). Trimming cost V 0 bases and J 4 bases, with 7 bases left between them. CDR3 length: 14 residues. Germline V gene lookup returns CDR1 ENHRY and CDR2 SYGVKD. This chain's CDR3 is CAISESGGNQPQHF. CDR3 in DNA: TGTGCCATCAGTGAGTCGGGGGGGAATCAGCCCCAGCATTTT.

The chain combines TRBV15 with TRBJ2-2, with D perhaps TRBD1 (5 bases). Germline lookup yields CDR1 LNHNV and CDR2 YYDKDF (reference sequence). There are 15 residues in the CDR3. Trimming left V 2 bases short and J 1 base short, with 8 bases between. CDR3 sequence (DNA): TGTGCCACCAGCAGACCCCAGGGGAACACCGGGGAGCTGTTTTTT. It is translated as CATSRPQGNTGELFF.

This clonotype was picked up many times. The rearrangement links TRBV7-2 to TRBJ2-7; the D gene is possibly TRBD1 (6 bases). CDR3 size: 12 residues. CDR1 and CDR2 from the germline V gene are SGHTA and FQGNSA. V was trimmed by 5 bases and J by 4 bases, leaving 9 bases between them. CDR3 protein: CASSVTGYEQYF. For the CDR3, the DNA is TGTGCCAGCAGCGTTACAGGGTACGAGCAGTACTTC.

The genes are TRBV28 and TRBJ1-1; unclear D gene. The CDR3 loop spans 18 amino acids. Trimming took off 5 bases at V and 2 bases at J, with 24 bases between the two ends. The V gene's germline CDR1 is MDHEN and CDR2 SYDVKM. CDR3 in amino acids: CASSLLRYTPGPNTEAFF. CDR3 nucleotide sequence: TGTGCCAGCAGTCTACTACGCTATACCCCGGGCCCTAACACTGAAGCTTTCTTT.

The V and J genes are TRBV28 and TRBJ2-2, with a possible D match to TRBD1 (5 bases). Trimming shortened V by 3 bases and J by 0 bases, and 14 bases separated the two germline ends. Germline V lookup: CDR1 MDHEN, CDR2 SYDVKM. This CDR3 has 17 residues. The CDR3 region has the DNA TGTGCCAGCAGTTTGGTGGGGCGGAACCCGAACACCGGGGAGCTGTTTTTT. It yields the protein CASSLVGRNPNTGELFF. The whole variable domain, filled in from reference TRBV28 and TRBJ2-2, reads DVKVTQSSRYLVKRTGEKVFLECVQDMDHENMFWYRQDPGLGLRLIYFSYDVKMKEKGDIPEGYSVSREKKERFSLILESASTNQTSMYLCASSLVGRNPNTGELFFGEGSRLTVL.

The chain is built from TRBV7-6 and TRBJ2-1; TRBD2 matches at 7 bases. J lost 7 bases, V lost 5 bases, and 14 bases had no gene match. The CDR3 runs 16 residues. CDR1 is SGHVS and CDR2 is FNYEAQ in the germline V gene. As DNA, the CDR3 is TGTGCCAGCAGCCTCGGGGAAGCGGGACGCAGGAATGAGCAGTTCTTC. As protein: CASSLGEAGRRNEQFF.

This clonotype came up many times. The CDR3 nucleotides read TGTGCCACCGAGGAGGGAAGGGTGGGCAATCAGCCCCAGCATTTT. Translated, it gives CATEEGRVGNQPQHF. The chain links TRBV10-3 to TRBJ1-5; no definite D call. CDR3 length: 15 residues. V was shortened by 10 bases and J by 2 bases, with 18 bases between the two germline ends. Germline V gene sequence: CDR1 ENHRY, CDR2 SYGVKD.

The sample holds many counts of this clonotype. The chain joins TRBV12-3 or TRBV12-4 to TRBJ1-1; D is uncertain. This CDR3 region has 9 residues. The ends were cut back, 7 bases at V and 11 bases at J, with 8 bases in the middle. CDR3 coding DNA: TGTGCCAGCACCAGATCGGCTTTCTTT. This sequence encodes CASTRSAFF.

This clonotype has just a few counts. The chain carries TRBV29-1 and TRBJ2-7; 7 positions agree with TRBD2. Germline V gives CDR1 SQVTM, CDR2 ANQGSEA. The CDR3 contains 14 residues. The trim removed 3 bases at V and 5 bases at J, leaving 10 bases unmatched. The CDR3 DNA reads as TGCAGCGTTGACGGACTAGGAGCGGCCGACGAGCAGTACTTC. It is translated as CSVDGLGAADEQYF.

Only a few counts were recorded for this clonotype. The gene calls are TRBV2 and TRBJ2-7; D is unresolved. Trimming removed 0 bases from V and 2 bases from J, with 11 bases in between. Germline V CDR1 and CDR2: SNHLY, FYNNEI. The CDR3 spans 15 residues. For the CDR3, the DNA is TGTGCCAGCAGTGAAGCGGCAGGAGATACCTACGAGCAGTACTTC. Its protein is CASSEAAGDTYEQYF.

This clonotype was seen repeatedly, ten times or more. The gene calls are TRBV7-8 and TRBJ2-1; 7 nucleotides agree with TRBD2. Germline values: CDR1 SGHVS, CDR2 FQNEAQ. CDR3 length: 14 amino acids. V shed 2 bases and J 7 bases; nucleotides not matched to a gene: 5. The CDR3 is CASSLTTSTNEQFF. CDR3 bases: TGTGCCAGCAGCTTAACGACTAGCACGAATGAGCAGTTCTTC. Variable domain in full (rest from reference TRBV7-8 and TRBJ2-1): GAGVSQSPRYKVAKRGQDVALRCDPISGHVSLFWYQQALGQGPEFLTYFQNEAQLDKSGLPSDRFFAERPEGSVSTLKIQRTQQEDSAVYLCASSLTTSTNEQFFGPGTRLTVL.

This clonotype was counted at least ten times. The chain uses TRBV7-3 and TRBJ2-1; D perhaps matches TRBD1 (6 bases). V was cut by 5 bases and J by 0 bases, with 11 bases left in between. Germline loops: CDR1 SGHTA, CDR2 FQGTGA. The CDR3 totals 15 residues. In DNA form, the CDR3 reads TGTGCCAGCAGCCCGGACAGTGACTCCTACAATGAGCAGTTCTTC. Protein sequence: CASSPDSDSYNEQFF.

Only a few counts were recorded for this clonotype. The V gene is TRBV7-6, the J gene TRBJ1-1; D is perhaps TRBD1 (5 bases). Trimming removed 1 base from V and 3 bases from J, with 12 bases in between. Germline V CDR1 and CDR2: SGHVS, FNYEAQ. This CDR3 has 15 amino acids. The CDR3 protein is CASSLGDGDYTEAFF. The CDR3 DNA reads TGTGCCAGCAGCTTAGGGGACGGCGACTACACTGAAGCTTTCTTT. Full variable domain (outside the CDR3, taken from reference TRBV7-6 and TRBJ1-1): GAGVSQSPRYKVTKRGQDVALRCDPISGHVSLYWYRQALGQGPEFLTYFNYEAQQDKSGLPNDRFSAERPEGSISTLTIQRTEQRDSAMYRCASSLGDGDYTEAFFGQGTRLTVV.

This clonotype was seen ten or more times. V gene TRBV11-2 combines with J gene TRBJ2-7; perhaps TRBD2 as D (6 bases). This CDR3 contains 16 residues. Germline V gene data show CDR1 as SGHAT and CDR2 as FQNNGV. The V gene lost 1 base and the J gene lost 3 bases, with 16 bases spanning the gap. In DNA, the CDR3 is TGTGCCAGCAGCTTAGGAGTAGCGGAAATGGACTACGAGCAGTACTTC. Amino acid sequence: CASSLGVAEMDYEQYF.

The CDR3 DNA reads as TGTGCCAGCAGTGACGACAGGGGGCCCGGGGAGCTGTTTTTT. It translates to CASSDDRGPGELFF. The chain has TRBV6-4 and TRBJ2-2, with TRBD1 matching over 10 bases. This CDR3 is 14 amino acids long. Trimming at V came to 2 bases and at J to 6 bases, leaving 0 bases not matched to a gene. Germline V CDR1 and CDR2: MRHNA, SNTAGT.

This clonotype has ten or more counts. The chain links TRBV7-6 to TRBJ2-7, with 9 positions matching TRBD1. CDR3 length: 15 residues. Germline-derived CDR1 and CDR2 are SGHVS and FNYEAQ. The trim removed 1 base at V and 3 bases at J, leaving 4 bases unmatched. CDR3 DNA sequence: TGTGCCAGCAGCTTAGAGGCGACAGGGGGCTACGAGCAGTACTTC. Encoded protein: CASSLEATGGYEQYF.

There are many counts of this clonotype. The chain links TRBV7-6 to TRBJ1-1; D may be TRBD1 (6 bases). This CDR3 spans 13 amino acids. CDR1 is SGHVS and CDR2 is FNYEAQ in the germline V gene. V lost 1 base and J 5 bases, leaving 8 bases between the germline ends. The chain's CDR3 is CASSLEGGTEAFF. The CDR3 DNA reads as TGTGCCAGCAGCTTAGAGGGGGGGACTGAAGCTTTCTTT. Combining the CDR3 with reference TRBV7-6 and TRBJ1-1 gives the whole variable domain GAGVSQSPRYKVTKRGQDVALRCDPISGHVSLYWYRQALGQGPEFLTYFNYEAQQDKSGLPNDRFSAERPEGSISTLTIQRTEQRDSAMYRCASSLEGGTEAFFGQGTRLTVV.

The chain carries TRBV5-1 and TRBJ2-2; D gene uncertain. This CDR3 has 14 residues. The V end lost 3 bases, the J end lost 4 bases, and 10 bases lay between the germline ends. Germline V lookup: CDR1 SGHRS, CDR2 YFSETQ. The CDR3 DNA follows: TGCGCCAGCAGCTGGGCAGTCCTCACCGGGGAGCTGTTTTTT. Amino acids: CASSWAVLTGELFF.

This clonotype was detected ten times or more. This chain links TRBV7-8 with TRBJ2-7, with D maybe TRBD2 (6 bases). The V and J ends lost 4 bases and 2 bases respectively, with 18 bases between them. The CDR3 sequence is 16 residues long. The germline CDR1 and CDR2 sequences are SGHVS and FQNEAQ. As DNA, the CDR3 is TGTGCCAGCAGCTCCGTCGGCGGGACGGTCACCTACGAGCAGTACTTC. It is translated as CASSSVGGTVTYEQYF.

In this sample, this clonotype turned up a few times. At one end, the junction sequence differs from germline, possibly due to a read error. CDR3 DNA: TGTGCCAGCAGCCAGCATAGGGACTACGAGCAGTACTTC. Protein sequence: CASSQHRDYEQYF. The chain carries TRBV4-1 and TRBJ2-7; D gene ambiguous. Germline assignment: CDR1 MGHRA and CDR2 YSYEKL. CDR3 size: 13 residues.

This clonotype occurred many times. V usage is TRBV7-9 and J usage is TRBJ2-7; D unresolved. Germline assignment: CDR1 SEHNR and CDR2 FQNEAQ (reference sequence). The CDR3 covers 15 residues. Trimming took 2 bases from V and 2 from J, leaving 13 bases between them. The CDR3: CASSLTAPRAYEQYF. The CDR3 DNA reads as TGTGCCAGCAGCTTAACGGCGCCCCGGGCCTACGAGCAGTACTTC.

This sequence joins TRBV30 and TRBJ2-1; no clear D. Germline-derived CDR1 and CDR2 are GTSNPN and SVGIG (reference sequence). CDR3 length: 13 amino acids. Trimming took off 5 bases at V and 9 bases at J, with 17 bases between the two ends. The CDR3 sequence is CAWSLGGVTEQFF. The CDR3, as DNA: TGTGCCTGGTCCCTCGGTGGAGTGACTGAGCAGTTCTTC.

This chain uses TRBV29-1 with TRBJ1-1; no clear D. Trimming pared 7 bases from V and 1 base from J, leaving 7 bases between. Germline CDR1 and CDR2: SQVTM and ANQGSEA. This CDR3 has 11 residues. CDR3 bases: TGCAGCGGTGTAACGAACACTGAAGCTTTCTTT. It codes for CSGVTNTEAFF.

This clonotype has ten or more counts. This chain joins TRBV7-6 and TRBJ2-3, with TRBD1 matching over 8 bases. The CDR3 sequence is 13 residues long. Germline CDR1 and CDR2: SGHVS and FNYEAQ. Trimming removed 5 bases from V and 9 bases from J; junction bases left unmatched: 7. The CDR3 sequence: CASSATGDRTQYF. The CDR3 DNA follows: TGTGCCAGCAGCGCGACAGGGGATAGAACGCAGTATTTT.